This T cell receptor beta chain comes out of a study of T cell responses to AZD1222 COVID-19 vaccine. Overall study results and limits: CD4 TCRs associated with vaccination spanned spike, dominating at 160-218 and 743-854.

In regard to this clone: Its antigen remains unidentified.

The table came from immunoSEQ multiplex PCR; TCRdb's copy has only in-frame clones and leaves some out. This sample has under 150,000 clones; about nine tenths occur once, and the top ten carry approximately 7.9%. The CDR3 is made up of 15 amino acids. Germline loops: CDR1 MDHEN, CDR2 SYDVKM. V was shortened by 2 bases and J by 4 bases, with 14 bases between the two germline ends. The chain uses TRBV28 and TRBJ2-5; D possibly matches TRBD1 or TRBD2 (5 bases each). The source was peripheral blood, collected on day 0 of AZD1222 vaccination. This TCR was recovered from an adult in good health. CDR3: CASSLPGTPGETQYF. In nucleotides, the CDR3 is TGTGCCAGCAGTTTACCCGGGACGCCGGGAGAGACCCAGTACTTC.